The entry below gives a single TCR beta chain sequence along with its context. These data come from a study of blood T cell repertoires in COVID-19. Study details: Sites across the United States, Italy and Spain contributed samples from acute and convalescent COVID-19. In each case, the material was cDNA or gDNA derived from T cells, B-cell-depleted T cells, or PBMCs.

Authors' methods: For nucleated cells, counts were estimated from reference gene primer amplification. TCRdb keeps only in-frame clones here, not all; method: immunoSEQ multiplex PCR. From that table come the V and J calls and clone size; the DNA was used to work out D and trimming. The table lists under 200,000 clones, around 83% of them singletons, with roughly 7% in the top ten. This CDR3 has 14 residues. Trimming removed 6 bases at V and 3 bases at J, with 15 bases between. Germline values: CDR1 MNHEY, CDR2 SVGAGI. The clonotype comes from a man aged 50 to 59 with active or convalescent COVID-19. The rearrangement joins TRBV6-5 to TRBJ2-7, with D maybe TRBD1 (6 bases). Sequenced sample: peripheral blood. The CDR3 sequence is CASSKRDTLYEQYF. In nucleotides, the CDR3 is TGTGCCAGCAGCAAACGGGACACCCTCTACGAGCAGTACTTC.